Detailed here is one T cell receptor (beta chain). The donors, all of them Caucasian adults, lived in Nashville, Tennessee. Without sorting, samples used about 90 million PBMCs for genomic DNA. The data stem from a study of shared clonotypes between healthy human individuals. Study-level information: In total, the donors were two women and a few men aged 18 to 49.

Some 30,000 T cell genomes, or roughly 300 ng DNA, went into replicate PCRs of unsorted PBMC. Measured with immunoSEQ multiplex PCR; TCRdb has only the in-frame clones, and not every one. The table records about 480,000 clones, around 79% of them present only once. The CDR3 consists of 14 residues. Germline lookup yields CDR1 MNHNY and CDR2 SVGAGI (reference sequence). V was trimmed by 5 bases and J by 4 bases, leaving 14 bases between them. The sequence came from a woman between 35 and 50 years old in good health. Some clones in this sample may be carry-over from other donors' samples. V gene TRBV6-6 combines with J gene TRBJ1-2; D uncertain. Sequencing used PBMCs. CDR3 nucleotides: TGTGCCAGCAGTCCCATGTGGCAGCCCTATGGCTACACCTTC. Its translation: CASSPMWQPYGYTF.